The clone carrying this TCR beta chain has just one count. This entry comes from a study of blood T cell repertoires in COVID-19. Study in general: The United States, Italy and Spain were the sources of the acute and convalescent COVID-19 samples. PBMCs, B-cell-depleted T cells, or T cells were the source of the cDNA or gDNA that made up the material.

Original handling: Nucleated cell counts were estimated from reference gene primer amplification. TCRdb's copy holds only in-frame clones and misses some; the assay was immunoSEQ multiplex PCR. V, J and clone size reflect that table, while D and trimming were determined from the DNA. The table has about 99,000 clones, 84% seen once; the top ten hold under 2%. Sequences were obtained from peripheral blood. This receptor was identified in a man in his sixties or seventies with active or convalescent COVID-19.

CDR3 in DNA: TGTGCCAGCAGCGCGCAACCGGGGAGTTCACCCCTCCACTTT. Encoded protein: CASSAQPGSSPLHF. The gene calls are TRBV9 and TRBJ1-6, with D uncertain. Germline CDR1 reads SGDLS; CDR2 reads YYNGEE. V lost 3 bases and J lost 9, with 13 bases in between. The CDR3 is made up of 14 amino acids.